The 32 T cell receptor beta chains below were found in one sample sequenced in a study of blood T cell repertoires in COVID-19. Here immunoSEQ multiplex PCR was the method, and the copy in TCRdb shows in-frame clones only, minus some. The table has tens of thousands of clones, just over 85% seen once. Sequencing was performed on peripheral blood. The receptors shown here come from a man aged 50 or older with active COVID-19.

The chain is built from TRBV19 and TRBJ2-3, with 8 bases fitting TRBD2. The CDR3 consists of 14 residues. V was clipped by 1 base and J by 4 bases; unmatched bases: 1. Germline lookup yields CDR1 LNHDA and CDR2 SQIVND (reference sequence). The CDR3 here is CASSIAGGADTQYF. CDR3 bases: TGTGCCAGTAGTATAGCGGGAGGGGCAGATACGCAGTATTTT.

This sequence joins TRBV24-1 and TRBJ2-2; tentative D call: TRBD2 (5 bases). This CDR3 has 12 residues. Per the germline V gene, CDR1 is KGHDR and CDR2 is SFDVKD. Trimming took off 8 bases at V and 5 bases at J, with 8 bases between the two ends. CDR3 amino acids: CATTSGTGELFF. In DNA, the CDR3 is TGTGCCACCACGTCGGGAACCGGGGAGCTGTTTTTT.

The genes are TRBV3-1 (or the pseudogene TRBV3-2) and TRBJ1-6, with 7 bases aligning to TRBD1. In germline, CDR1 is LGHDT, CDR2 YNNKEL (reference sequence). V lost 4 bases, J lost 10 bases, and 10 bases stayed unmatched. The CDR3 extends over 15 amino acids. This chain's CDR3 is CASSRGQNLRSPLHF. In nucleotides, the CDR3 is TGTGCCAGCAGCCGGGGACAGAACTTAAGATCACCCCTCCACTTT.

The rearrangement uses TRBV11-3 and TRBJ2-1; 8 positions match TRBD2. The CDR3 sequence is 13 residues long. CDR1 is SGHNT, CDR2 YENEEA, per germline. With V trimmed by 7 bases and J by 7 bases, 6 bases remained unmatched. Here the CDR3 reads CASKEREMNEQFF. In DNA form, the CDR3 reads TGTGCCAGCAAGGAGCGGGAGATGAATGAGCAGTTCTTC. Combining the CDR3 with reference TRBV11-3 and TRBJ2-1 gives the whole variable domain EAGVVQSPRYKIIEKKQPVAFWCNPISGHNTLYWYLQNLGQGPELLIRYENEEAVDDSQLPKDRFSAERLKGVDSTLKIQPAELGDSAVYLCASKEREMNEQFFGPGTRLTVL.

This clone was observed a single time. The chain combines TRBV12-3 or TRBV12-4 with TRBJ1-1; D ambiguous. The CDR3 is made up of 13 amino acids. V was trimmed by 6 bases and J by 0 bases, leaving 8 bases between them. CDR3 sequence: CASSTQVNTEAFF. The CDR3 coding sequence is TGTGCCAGCAGCACTCAAGTGAACACTGAAGCTTTCTTT.

This clone was seen a handful of times. The CDR3 region is CASSDYGQETQYF. The CDR3 DNA reads TGCGCCAGCAGTGACTACGGCCAAGAGACCCAGTACTTC. The genes are TRBV10-2 and TRBJ2-5; D remains ambiguous. The CDR3 spans 13 residues. V was trimmed by 3 bases and J by 1 base, leaving 6 bases between them. CDR1 and CDR2 from the germline V gene are WSHSY and SAAADI.

CDR3 region: CASSLGPGVATDTQYF. In nucleotides, the CDR3 is TGTGCCAGCAGCTTAGGGCCGGGAGTCGCGACAGATACGCAGTATTTT. The rearrangement joins TRBV7-6 to TRBJ2-3, with TRBD2 as a possible D gene (6 bases). Germline-derived CDR1 and CDR2 are SGHVS and FNYEAQ. The CDR3 is made up of 16 amino acids. Between the trimmed V and J ends, which lost 1 base and 3 bases, there was a span of 14 bases.

The chain couples TRBV7-8 to TRBJ2-1; 9 nucleotides agree with TRBD2. Germline trimming cut 1 base from V and 7 bases from J; bases unmatched to any gene: 11. The germline V gene has CDR1 SGHVS and CDR2 FQNEAQ. This CDR3 contains 17 residues. The CDR3 region has the DNA TGTGCCAGCAGCTTAGAAACCGGCGGGAGGGCCCGGAATGAGCAGTTCTTC. Residues: CASSLETGGRARNEQFF.

The gene calls are TRBV5-1 and TRBJ1-2, with 10 bases that match TRBD1. The CDR3 covers 16 residues. Trimming at V came to 0 bases and at J to 4 bases, leaving 6 bases not matched to a gene. Germline CDR1 and CDR2: SGHRS and YFSETQ. CDR3: CASSLAGTGDIYGYTF. CDR3 nucleotide sequence: TGCGCCAGCAGCTTGGCCGGGACAGGGGACATCTATGGCTACACCTTC. Looking up the rest from reference TRBV5-1 and TRBJ1-2 gives the full variable domain: KAGVTQTPRYLIKTRGQQVTLSCSPISGHRSVSWYQQTPGQGLQFLFEYFSETQRNKGNFPGRFSGRQFSNSRSEMNVSTLELGDSALYLCASSLAGTGDIYGYTFGSGTRLTVV.

Remarks on this clone: At one end, the junction sequence differs from germline, possibly due to a read error. The V gene is TRBV19, the J gene TRBJ1-4; D not certain. The germline gives CDR1 LNHDA, CDR2 SQIVND (reference sequence). The CDR3 extends over 12 amino acids. The DNA of the CDR3 is TGTGCCAGTAGTATAAGGTCCGGGGAACCATTTTTC. Its protein product is CASSIRSGEPFF. Looking up the rest from reference TRBV19 and TRBJ1-4 gives the full variable domain: DGGITQSPKYLFRKEGQNVTLSCEQNLNHDAMYWYRQDPGQGLRLIYYSQIVNDFQKGDIAEGYSVSREKKESFPLTVTSAQKNPTAFYLCASSIRSGEPFFGSGTQLSVL.

The chain joins TRBV2 to TRBJ2-1, with TRBD2 as a possible D gene (6 bases). Deletions cut 8 bases from V and 9 bases from J, with 14 bases between. The length of the CDR3 is 12 residues. Germline CDR1 and CDR2: SNHLY and FYNNEI. The CDR3 DNA reads as TGTGCCAGCCACCGGGCGCGGGGTGAGCAGTTCTTC. Its protein is CASHRARGEQFF.

The rearrangement links TRBV11-2 to TRBJ2-3; 7 bases match TRBD2. This CDR3 has 14 amino acids. Looked up from germline, CDR1 is SGHAT and CDR2 is FQNNGV. With 4 bases clipped from V and 5 bases from J, the junction kept 6 bases outside the gene matches. This CDR3 reads CASSSSGTVDTQYF. CDR3 coding DNA: TGTGCCAGCAGCTCCAGCGGGACCGTAGATACGCAGTATTTT.

The V and J genes are TRBV7-9 and TRBJ2-5; a possible D gene is TRBD1 (6 bases). V lost 4 bases and J 4 bases, leaving 16 bases between the germline ends. CDR1 is SEHNR and CDR2 is FQNEAQ in the germline V gene (reference sequence). The length of the CDR3 is 15 residues. The CDR3 is CASSSTDRMGETQYF. The CDR3 coding sequence is TGTGCCAGCAGCTCCACAGACAGGATGGGAGAGACCCAGTACTTC. The full variable domain, with the rest looked up from reference TRBV7-9 and TRBJ2-5, is DTGVSQNPRHKITKRGQNVTFRCDPISEHNRLYWYRQTLGQGPEFLTYFQNEAQLEKSRLLSDRFSAERPKGSFSTLEIQRTEQGDSAMYLCASSSTDRMGETQYFGPGTRLLVL.

The chain joins TRBV4-1 to TRBJ1-6; 7 bases match TRBD1. Germline V gene data show CDR1 as MGHRA and CDR2 as YSYEKL. Germline trimming cut 0 bases from V and 9 bases from J; bases unmatched to any gene: 11. The CDR3 runs 17 residues. CDR3 residues: CASSQDGFGQDGSPLHF. The DNA for the CDR3 is TGCGCCAGCAGCCAAGATGGTTTCGGACAGGACGGTTCACCCCTCCACTTT.

The J gene is TRBJ2-6, the V gene TRBV11-2; 9 bases fit TRBD1. The CDR3 extends over 19 amino acids. Losses at the gene ends were 4 bases for V and 0 bases for J; bases not matched to a gene: 10. Germline V gene sequence: CDR1 SGHAT, CDR2 FQNNGV. The CDR3 here is CASSSLRTGASSGANVLTF. The CDR3 nucleotides read TGTGCCAGCAGCTCGTTGAGGACAGGGGCGTCCTCTGGGGCCAACGTCCTGACTTTC.

The chain joins TRBV4-1 to TRBJ2-7, with unresolved D. Germline lookup yields CDR1 MGHRA and CDR2 YSYEKL. The length of the CDR3 is 13 residues. The germline V and J ends were trimmed by 4 bases and 3 bases, with 10 bases remaining between them. The CDR3 is CASSPTEGYEQYV. As DNA, the CDR3 is TGCGCCAGCAGCCCGACTGAAGGCTACGAGCAGTACGTC.

The chain has TRBV7-3 and TRBJ2-1; TRBD2 matches at 8 bases. The ends lost 5 bases at V and 4 bases at J; junction bases unmatched: 10. Germline loops: CDR1 SGHTA, CDR2 FQGTGA. The CDR3 totals 16 residues. Here the CDR3 DNA reads TGTGCCAGCAGCCAGGAAGGGACTAGGGATTACAATGAGCAGTTCTTC. Translation: CASSQEGTRDYNEQFF.

This chain links TRBV4-2 with TRBJ2-1, with TRBD2 matching 8 bases. The trim removed 2 bases at V and 1 base at J, leaving 7 bases unmatched. The CDR3 length is 17 residues. The V gene's germline CDR1 is LGHNA and CDR2 YNFKEQ. The CDR3 DNA reads as TGTGCCAGCAGCCAAAAAGTAGGACTAGCATCCTACAATGAGCAGTTCTTC. Amino acid sequence: CASSQKVGLASYNEQFF.

The count of this clone is one. The chain carries TRBV19 and TRBJ2-3; 9 nucleotides match TRBD2. The CDR3 totals 16 residues. Germline V gene data show CDR1 as LNHDA and CDR2 as SQIVND (reference sequence). The trim removed 7 bases at V and 4 bases at J, leaving 12 bases unmatched. In nucleotides, the CDR3 is TGTGCCAGTAAGGCGCTGCGCGGGGGGGCCCCAGATACGCAGTATTTT. Translated, it gives CASKALRGGAPDTQYF. The variable domain in full, completed from reference TRBV19 and TRBJ2-3, reads DGGITQSPKYLFRKEGQNVTLSCEQNLNHDAMYWYRQDPGQGLRLIYYSQIVNDFQKGDIAEGYSVSREKKESFPLTVTSAQKNPTAFYLCASKALRGGAPDTQYFGPGTRLTVL.

This chain connects TRBV11-2 to TRBJ1-2; D is perhaps TRBD1 (5 bases). Trimming removed 0 bases from V and 10 bases from J, with 9 bases in between. In germline, CDR1 is SGHAT, CDR2 FQNNGV. CDR3 length: 12 amino acids. CDR3 bases: TGTGCCAGCAGCTTAGAAGACAGATACTACACCTTC. It specifies CASSLEDRYYTF.

V is TRBV7-6 and J is TRBJ1-1; a weak D match, TRBD1 (6 bases). This CDR3 has 14 amino acids. V gave up 1 base and J gave up 4 bases, with 10 bases separating them. Germline CDR1 SGHVS, CDR2 FNYEAQ. This chain's CDR3 is CASSLVRGATEAFF. The CDR3 bases are TGTGCCAGCAGCTTAGTCCGGGGGGCCACTGAAGCTTTCTTT.

The gene calls are TRBV19 and TRBJ2-3; D possibly corresponds to TRBD2 (6 bases). V was pared by 10 bases and J by 2 bases, with 13 bases between. There are 13 residues in the CDR3. In germline, CDR1 is LNHDA, CDR2 SQIVND (reference sequence). CDR3: CATGGKVTDTQYF. The DNA for the CDR3 is TGTGCCACCGGAGGGAAGGTCACAGATACGCAGTATTTT.

The count of this clone is one. The V call is TRBV2, the J call TRBJ1-5, with D possibly TRBD1 on 5 matching bases. Trimming cost V 6 bases and J 2 bases, with 11 bases left between them. In germline, CDR1 is SNHLY, CDR2 FYNNEI. CDR3 length: 14 residues. This CDR3 reads CASRRGAGNQPQHF. Here the CDR3 DNA reads TGTGCCAGCAGAAGGGGCGCCGGCAATCAGCCCCAGCATTTT.

This clone was found once. The chain recombines TRBV5-1 with TRBJ2-1, with 12 bases lining up with TRBD2. V dropped 0 bases and J dropped 7; count of bases not matched to a gene: 2. The germline gives CDR1 SGHRS, CDR2 YFSETQ. This CDR3 has 15 amino acids. The chain's CDR3 is CASSLEGTSGNEQFF. CDR3 nucleotides: TGCGCCAGCAGCTTGGAAGGGACTAGCGGGAATGAGCAGTTCTTC. The variable domain in full, with the rest retrieved from reference TRBV5-1 and TRBJ2-1, is KAGVTQTPRYLIKTRGQQVTLSCSPISGHRSVSWYQQTPGQGLQFLFEYFSETQRNKGNFPGRFSGRQFSNSRSEMNVSTLELGDSALYLCASSLEGTSGNEQFFGPGTRLTVL.

For the CDR3, the DNA is TGCGCCAGCAGCTTGGGGCGACTAGCGGGGAAAAACATTCAGTACTTC. Amino acid sequence: CASSLGRLAGKNIQYF. The V gene is TRBV5-1, the J gene TRBJ2-4; 11 bases are shared with TRBD2. There are 16 residues in the CDR3. Germline values: CDR1 SGHRS, CDR2 YFSETQ. Trimming took 0 bases from V and 4 from J; bases not matched to a gene: 3.

The chain links TRBV2 to TRBJ2-3; 9 bases align to TRBD2. V was pared by 0 bases and J by 4 bases, with 8 bases of the junction left unmatched. The CDR3 runs to 17 residues. CDR1 SNHLY and CDR2 FYNNEI come from the germline V gene. Here the CDR3 reads CASSEALLAGSADTQYF. The CDR3 DNA reads TGTGCCAGCAGTGAAGCGCTTCTAGCGGGGAGCGCAGATACGCAGTATTTT.

The chain is built from TRBV3-1 (or the pseudogene TRBV3-2) and TRBJ1-5; 7 nucleotides match TRBD1. The CDR3 has 15 residues. Germline V gene data show CDR1 as LGHDT and CDR2 as YNNKEL (reference sequence). V lost 4 bases to trimming and J lost 0 bases; unmatched junction nucleotides: 3. DNA of the CDR3: TGTGCCAGCAGCCGCGACAGGGATAGCAATCAGCCCCAGCATTTT. Residues: CASSRDRDSNQPQHF.

V is TRBV5-5 and J is TRBJ2-7, with 7 nucleotides matching TRBD1. CDR3 length equals 15 residues. J lost 1 base, V lost 3 bases, and 7 bases had no gene match. Germline loops: CDR1 SGHKS, CDR2 YYEKEE (reference sequence). CDR3 in amino acids: CASSSPGQASYEQYF. The CDR3 region has the DNA TGTGCCAGCAGCTCGCCCGGACAGGCGTCCTACGAGCAGTACTTC.

This clone was recorded once. V gene TRBV4-1 combines with J gene TRBJ2-7; the D gene is possibly TRBD2 (5 bases). Trimming stripped 2 bases from V and 2 bases from J, with 13 bases between. This CDR3 is built from 15 residues. Per germline, CDR1 MGHRA and CDR2 YSYEKL. CDR3 DNA sequence: TGCGCCAGCAGCCAAAATTCCGGGAATACCTACGAGCAGTACGTC. This sequence encodes CASSQNSGNTYEQYV.

The V call is TRBV6-5, the J call TRBJ1-1, with TRBD1 matching over 8 bases. The germline V gene encodes CDR1 MNHEY and CDR2 SVGAGI. The CDR3 totals 16 residues. V gave up 4 bases and J gave up 1 base; unmatched junction bases: 8. The CDR3 reads CASSLPPGTGNTEAFF. For the CDR3, the DNA is TGTGCCAGCAGTTTACCTCCCGGGACAGGGAACACTGAAGCTTTCTTT.

This chain connects TRBV7-9 to TRBJ2-6, with D unresolved. This CDR3 is built from 16 residues. CDR1 is SEHNR, CDR2 FQNEAQ, per germline (reference sequence). The V and J ends lost 1 base and 4 bases respectively, with 11 bases between them. The CDR3 region has the DNA TGTGCCAGCAGCTTAGGGCAGATGTTAGGGGCCAACGTCCTGACTTTC. This translates into CASSLGQMLGANVLTF.

The J gene is TRBJ2-3, the V gene TRBV11-3; 12 positions match TRBD2. J lost 0 bases, V lost 4 bases, and 8 bases had no gene match. The V gene's germline CDR1 is SGHNT and CDR2 YENEEA. CDR3 length: 18 residues. The CDR3 region is CASSSGLAGGLSTDTQYF. CDR3 in DNA: TGTGCCAGCAGCTCGGGCCTAGCGGGGGGGCTGAGCACAGATACGCAGTATTTT.